This T cell receptor beta chain was profiled in a study of beta chain features in type 1 diabetes. Study-wide findings and caveats: These data did not resolve whether HLA type affects TCRB rearrangement. The VDJ junctions of type 1 diabetes patients carried fewer insertions and more deletions.

The isolated RNA, all of it, was reverse transcribed, so expressed TCRB transcripts were what got sequenced. Clones were read by immunoSEQ multiplex PCR, and TCRdb kept only the in-frame ones, dropping some. The sample carries 250,000 to 300,000 clones, roughly 8% recorded once. This clone was detected only a few times. Its antigen is currently unknown. The germline V gene encodes CDR1 LNHNV and CDR2 YYDKDF (reference sequence). Deletions cut 1 base from V and 0 bases from J, with 14 bases between. The CDR3 contains 17 residues. This receptor was obtained from a woman between 18 and 29 years old in good health. This chain connects TRBV15 to TRBJ2-3, with D perhaps being TRBD1 or TRBD2 (5 bases each). Sequencing input: central memory CD4+ T cells from blood. CDR3 in DNA: TGTGCCACCAGCAGAGTTGGGTCTGGGGGTAGCACAGATACGCAGTATTTT. This encodes CATSRVGSGGSTDTQYF.